This T cell receptor (beta chain) comes out of a study of T cell responses to AZD1222 COVID-19 vaccine. The V and J ends lost 1 base and 2 bases respectively, with 12 bases between them. This CDR3 is built from 14 residues. The V gene's germline CDR1 is GTSNPN and CDR2 SVGIG (reference sequence). Points from the study as a whole: It was only a handful of AZD1222 recipients who were seropositive at baseline. Increased Spike-specific TCR breadth and depth were observed after two AZD1222 doses. There were repertoire samples only from the period after the peak T cell response. Reportedly, nearly half of unique spike TCRs recognized epitopes outside B.1.351/B.1.1.7 mutations.

The protocol was immunoSEQ multiplex PCR, while the TCRdb copy is restricted to in-frame clones and leaves out a portion. This sample has about 110,000 clones, with around 90% found just once. With respect to this clone: Its antigen remains unidentified.

The sequencing here drew on peripheral blood, taken on day 0 of AZD1222 vaccination. This receptor was taken from an adult in good health. This chain uses TRBV30 with TRBJ2-7; weak D call: TRBD2 (6 bases). The CDR3, as DNA: TGTGCCTGGAGTGGTGCGGGACGAACCTACGAGCAGTACTTC. It yields the protein CAWSGAGRTYEQYF. Full variable domain (missing parts from reference TRBV30 and TRBJ2-7): SQTIHQWPATLVQPVGSPLSLECTVEGTSNPNLYWYRQAAGRGLQLLFYSVGIGQISSEVPQNLSASRPQDRQFILSSKKLLLSDSGFYLCAWSGAGRTYEQYFGPGTRLTVT.